The rows below give T cell receptor beta chains drawn from one sample of a study of response to subunit inactivated influenza vaccine. Via MiXCR, TCRdb re-called the RT-PCR reads, giving one row per CDR3 protein. The sample carries hundreds of thousands of distinct CDR3 sequences, approximately 10% recorded once. The sequencing here drew on PBMCs from blood, taken on the day of vaccination. The source of these receptors is a man aged 45-65 years who received an inactivated influenza vaccine. Each CDR3 is given with its conserved first and last residue. D genes are given only for firm matches.

TRBD2 16 TRBJ2-1 TRBV19 CASSSMGLAGANEQFF
- 15 TRBJ2-1 TRBV9 CASSVGGSSYPEQFF
TRBD1 16 TRBJ2-3 TRBV6-1 CASRDLPSTGEDTQYF
- 16 TRBJ2-5 TRBV6-1 CASSDLGHPTQRTQYF
- 16 TRBJ2-5 TRBV20-1 CSARGGGGRAGETQYF
- 14 TRBJ1-1 TRBV12-3/TRBV12-4 CASSLGGARTEAFF
TRBD2 17 TRBJ2-3 TRBV12-3/TRBV12-4 CASSNSGTSPSTDTQYF
TRBD1 14 TRBJ1-2 TRBV5-1 CASSLGTGNYGYTF
- 13 TRBJ1-6 TRBV24-1 CATSVGVGSPLHF
TRBD1 16 TRBJ1-5 TRBV4-1 CATSPLTGGSNQPQHF
TRBD2 14 TRBJ2-7 TRBV28 CASTMPGGSYEQYF
TRBD1 16 TRBJ2-3 TRBV5-1 CASSSAGGSFSDTQYF
- 16 TRBJ2-6 TRBV5-1 CASSLGGRPGANVLTF
TRBD1 16 TRBJ2-5 TRBV7-8 CASSWRTGKLQETQYF
- 15 TRBJ2-1 TRBV6-5 CASSYGGISYNEQFF
TRBD2 16 TRBJ2-7 TRBV4-2 CASSQEAGTSYYEQYF
- 13 TRBJ1-2 TRBV11-2 CAAGAGINYGYTF
- 15 TRBJ1-3 TRBV12-3/TRBV12-4 CASSLGVETGNTIYF
- 14 TRBJ1-1 TRBV27 CASSFLTGNTEAFF
- 12 TRBJ2-3 TRBV28 CASSLRTEPQYF
- 14 TRBJ2-5 TRBV5-6 CASSLDSLEETQYF
- 17 TRBJ2-3 TRBV21-1 CARLAQSGRRETDTQYF
TRBD1 15 TRBJ2-7 TRBV29-1 CSVEGGQGSSYEQYF
- 13 TRBJ2-3 TRBV2 CASSGFGAVTQYF
- 14 TRBJ2-2 TRBV7-8 CASRGQWYTGELFF
- 11 TRBJ2-7 TRBV7-9 CASSFAYEQYF
- 15 TRBJ2-3 TRBV6-5 CASSYSTGITDTQYF
- 13 TRBJ2-5 TRBV20-1 CSARDIYQETQYF
TRBD2 14 TRBJ2-7 TRBV12-3/TRBV12-4 CASSFSGRALEQYF
TRBD1 17 TRBJ2-4 TRBV7-9 CASSSIRTGFVKNIQYF
TRBD2 17 TRBJ2-1 TRBV12-3/TRBV12-4 CASSLSVLAGDYNEQFF
- 16 TRBJ1-1 TRBV10-3 CAISEGVGVLNTEAFF
- 12 TRBJ2-2 TRBV24-1 CATTGSTGELFF
- 14 TRBJ2-7 TRBV28 CASSLSGASYEQYF
TRBD2 14 TRBJ2-7 TRBV25-1 CASTPRAGVNEQYF
TRBD2 14 TRBJ2-1 TRBV6-2/TRBV6-3 CASRPSGNNNEQFF
- 13 TRBJ2-7 TRBV6-2/TRBV6-3 CASRLTRQYQQYF
- 15 TRBJ2-3 TRBV7-9 CASSLDVIRTDTQYF
- 12 TRBJ2-1 TRBV20-1 CSVKRRRDEQFF
TRBD1 16 TRBJ2-7 TRBV24-1 CATSDPRTGGYHEQYF
- 14 TRBJ2-2 TRBV5-1 CASSFGAPPGELFF
- 13 TRBJ2-7 TRBV20-1 CSAKGMNSYEQYF
- 14 TRBJ2-1 TRBV5-1 CASSLGDANNEQFF
TRBD1 14 TRBJ1-1 TRBV6-1 CASRTGTGGTEAFF
TRBD2 15 TRBJ2-7 TRBV5-1 CASSITSGRSYEQYF
TRBD1 15 TRBJ1-5 TRBV5-6 CASSQKGRGDQPQHF
- 13 TRBJ1-2 TRBV12-3/TRBV12-4 CASSYRAPGGYTF
- 12 TRBJ1-1 TRBV3-1 CASSQEYGMTFF
- 14 TRBJ2-5 TRBV29-1 CSVAHVRSRETQYF
- 16 TRBJ1-6 TRBV20-1 CSASRGENLGNSPLHF
- 16 TRBJ2-7 TRBV5-1 CASSLERPIPPYEQYF
- 11 TRBJ1-2 TRBV11-2 CASSLVSGYTF